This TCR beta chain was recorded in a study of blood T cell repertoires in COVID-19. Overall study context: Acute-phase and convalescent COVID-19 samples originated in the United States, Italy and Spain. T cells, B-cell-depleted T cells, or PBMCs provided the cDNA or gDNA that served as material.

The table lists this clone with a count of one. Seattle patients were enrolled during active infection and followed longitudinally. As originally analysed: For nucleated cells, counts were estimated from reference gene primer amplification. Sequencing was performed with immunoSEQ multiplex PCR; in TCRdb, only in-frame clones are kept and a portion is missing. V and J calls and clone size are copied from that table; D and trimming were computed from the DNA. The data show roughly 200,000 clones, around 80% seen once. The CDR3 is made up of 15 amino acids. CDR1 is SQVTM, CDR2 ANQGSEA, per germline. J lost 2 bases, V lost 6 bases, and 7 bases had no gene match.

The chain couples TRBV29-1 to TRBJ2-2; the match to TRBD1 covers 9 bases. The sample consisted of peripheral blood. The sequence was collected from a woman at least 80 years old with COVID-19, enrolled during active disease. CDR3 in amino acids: CSVRTGGANTGELFF. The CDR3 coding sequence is TGCAGCGTCCGAACAGGGGGCGCAAACACCGGGGAGCTGTTTTTT.